This paragraph reports one T cell receptor beta chain. Its antigen is undetermined. This record comes from a study of regulatory T cells in long-lasting Graves disease. Study-wide findings and caveats: Patients with persistent Graves' had lower TCR diversity than newly diagnosed patients. Preferential use of TRBV28, TRBJ1-2 and TRBJ2-5 was seen in persistent disease. Tissue studied was limited to peripheral blood, excluding thyroid tissue.

Time point defined: persistent/refractory GD, antithyroid drugs over 5 years with positive TRAb. The TCR library used RNA extracted from PBMCs. Germline V gene lookup returns CDR1 MGHDK and CDR2 SYGVNS. The V end lost 2 bases, the J end lost 5 bases, and 12 bases lay between the germline ends. This CDR3 is 14 amino acids long. Through Arm-PCR of CDR3 regions and iRepertoire HTBI primers, TCR beta libraries were built. Via MiXCR, TCRdb re-called the multiplex PCR reads, giving one row per CDR3 protein. In the table there are 650,000 to 700,000 distinct CDR3 sequences, about 30% of which are singletons.

The genes are TRBV25-1 and TRBJ1-1; a weak D match, TRBD1 (5 bases). The sequencing here drew on peripheral blood mononuclear cells (PBMCs), taken when the disease was refractory, from a patient treated with antithyroid drugs. The sequence derives from a female donor with Graves disease. The CDR3 reads CASSERGGRTEAFF. Written as DNA, the CDR3 is TGTGCCAGCAGTGAACGTGGGGGAAGGACTGAAGCTTTCTTT. Using reference TRBV25-1 and TRBJ1-1 for the parts outside the CDR3, the full variable domain is EADIYQTPRYLVIGTGKKITLECSQTMGHDKMYWYQQDPGMELHLIHYSYGVNSTEKGDLSSESTVSRIRTEHFPLTLESARPSHTSQYLCASSERGGRTEAFFGQGTRLTVV.